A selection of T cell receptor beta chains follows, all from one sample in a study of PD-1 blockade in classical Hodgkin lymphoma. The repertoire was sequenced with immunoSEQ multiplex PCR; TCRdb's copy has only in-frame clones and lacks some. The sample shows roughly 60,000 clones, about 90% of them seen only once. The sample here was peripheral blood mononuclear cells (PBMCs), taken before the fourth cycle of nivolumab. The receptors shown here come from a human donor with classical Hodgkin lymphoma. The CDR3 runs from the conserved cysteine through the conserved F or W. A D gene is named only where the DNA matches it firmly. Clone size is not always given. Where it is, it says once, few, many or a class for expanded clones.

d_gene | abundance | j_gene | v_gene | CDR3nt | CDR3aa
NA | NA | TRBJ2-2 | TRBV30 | TGTGCCTGGAGTTCTTTGATGGGGGGCACGAACACCGGGGAGCTGTTTTTT | CAWSSLMGGTNTGELFF
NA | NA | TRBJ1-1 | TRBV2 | TGTGCCAGCAGTGGGACAGTGAACACTGAAGCTTTCTTT | CASSGTVNTEAFF
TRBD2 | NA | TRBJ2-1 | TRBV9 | TGTGCCAGCAGCCCCCGGGAGGGCTCTCGGAATGAGCAGTTCTTC | CASSPREGSRNEQFF
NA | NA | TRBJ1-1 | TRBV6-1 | TGTGCCAGCAGTGAATATGGCCTGAACACTGAAGCTTTCTTT | CASSEYGLNTEAFF
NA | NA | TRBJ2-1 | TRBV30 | TGTGCCTACGTCGCAGGGGAGGGTGAGCAGTTCTTC | CAYVAGEGEQFF
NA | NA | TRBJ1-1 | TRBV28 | TGTGCCAGCAGTTTAATGACAGACGCCTATGCTTTCTTT | CASSLMTDAYAFF
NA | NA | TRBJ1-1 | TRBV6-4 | TGTGCCAGCAGTGAGACTGAGAACACTGAAGCTTTCTTT | CASSETENTEAFF
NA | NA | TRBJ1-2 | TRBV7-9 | TGTGCCAGCAGCTTAGGGTCATTGGGCTACACCTTC | CASSLGSLGYTF
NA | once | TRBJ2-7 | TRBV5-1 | TGCGCCAGCAGCTTGGGAGAAGGTCCCTACGAGCAGTACTTC | CASSLGEGPYEQYF
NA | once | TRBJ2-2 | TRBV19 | TGTGCCAGTAGAACTCCTCCCCCAGGGGGGCGCACCGGGGAGCTGTTTTTT | CASRTPPPGGRTGELFF
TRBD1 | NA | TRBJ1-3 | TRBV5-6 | TGTGCCAGCAGCTCGGTCGCCCTCGACAGGGGTCCATCTGGAAACACCATATATTTT | CASSSVALDRGPSGNTIYF
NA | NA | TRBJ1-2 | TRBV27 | TGTGCCAGCAGTTTGGGGGGTAGCCCCATAATTTCCGGCTACACCTTC | CASSLGGSPIISGYTF
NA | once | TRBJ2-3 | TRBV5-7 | TGTGCCAGCAGCGCAGAACCACAAACTAGCACAGATACGCAGTATTTT | CASSAEPQTSTDTQYF
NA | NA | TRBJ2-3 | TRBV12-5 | TGTGCTAGCGTACCCGACAGTTCGGCCACAGATACGCAGTATTTT | CASVPDSSATDTQYF
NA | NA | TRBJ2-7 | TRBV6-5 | TGTGCCAGCAGTCTGGTTTACTCCTACGAGCAGTACTTC | CASSLVYSYEQYF
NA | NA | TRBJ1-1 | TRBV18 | TGTGCCAGCTCGCGGACAGCGAACACTGAAGCTTTCTTT | CASSRTANTEAFF
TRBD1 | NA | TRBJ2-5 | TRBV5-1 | TGCGCCAGCAGCTTGGCCCAGGGGGCCGTCCAACAAGAGACCCAGTACTTC | CASSLAQGAVQQETQYF
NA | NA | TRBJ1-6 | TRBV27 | TGTGCCAGCAGTTTATCGATAGCGGGGGATTCACCCCTCCACTTT | CASSLSIAGDSPLHF
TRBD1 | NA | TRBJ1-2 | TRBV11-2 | TGTGCCAGCAGCCGTGGGACAGGCGAGAACTATGGCTACACCTTC | CASSRGTGENYGYTF
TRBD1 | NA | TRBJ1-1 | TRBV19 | TGTGCCAGTAGAAAATGGGACAGGGATCCTGAAGCTTTCTTT | CASRKWDRDPEAFF
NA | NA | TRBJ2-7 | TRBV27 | TGTGCCAGCAGTTTGGAGAAGGACAGCCGAAACTACGAGCAGTACTTC | CASSLEKDSRNYEQYF
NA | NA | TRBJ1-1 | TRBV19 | TGTGCCAGTAGTATGGGCGGGGACACAACGAATTCAGGAGCTTTCTTT | CASSMGGDTTNSGAFF
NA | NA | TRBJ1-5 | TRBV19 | TGTGCCAGTAGTATACCTTTATTTCATCAGCCCCAGCATTTT | CASSIPLFHQPQHF
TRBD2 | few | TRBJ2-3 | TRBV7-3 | TGTGCCAGCAGCCCCATTAGGCGGGGGGGCCGGAATACGCAGTATTTT | CASSPIRRGGRNTQYF
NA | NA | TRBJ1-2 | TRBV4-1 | TGCGCCAGCAGCCAAGAAGGGACCTATGGCTACACCTTC | CASSQEGTYGYTF
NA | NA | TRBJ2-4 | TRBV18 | TGTGCCAGCTCACCACCAAAGGGGGTACACATTCAGTACTTC | CASSPPKGVHIQYF
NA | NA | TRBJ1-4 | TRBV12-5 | TGTGCTAGTGTCAAAATAAGTGGGGGGGACGAAAAACTGTTTTTT | CASVKISGGDEKLFF
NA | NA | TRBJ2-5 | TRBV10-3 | TGTGCCACCCGCGGAGCCATTGGGGAGACCCAGTACTTC | CATRGAIGETQYF
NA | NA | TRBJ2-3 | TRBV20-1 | TGCAGTGCTGCCCCCACAGATACGCAGTATTTT | CSAAPTDTQYF
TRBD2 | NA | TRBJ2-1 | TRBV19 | TGTGCCAGTGGACTAGCCAATGAGCAGTTCTTC | CASGLANEQFF
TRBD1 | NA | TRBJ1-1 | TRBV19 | TGTGCCAGTAGTATAGCCCGGGACAGGGCTGGACCTGAAGCTTTCTTT | CASSIARDRAGPEAFF